This TCR beta chain was recorded in a study of monozygotic twins with inflammatory bowel disease. From germline, CDR1 is SQVTM and CDR2 ANQGSEA. The CDR3 spans 12 residues. TCRdb re-called the 5' RACE reads; one entry per CDR3 protein, DNA not given. Its table records 300,000 to 450,000 distinct CDR3 sequences. This sequence joins TRBV29-1 and TRBJ2-2. The sequencing input was blood. The sequence came from a human donor with ulcerative colitis or Crohn's disease, or a healthy co-twin of an affected twin (not recorded which). The CDR3 is CSDAGYTGELFF.